The rows below give T cell receptor beta chains drawn from one sample of a study of PD-L1 blockade in urothelial cancer. Profiling relied on immunoSEQ multiplex PCR, and the TCRdb table lists in-frame clones only, not all of them. The data contain around 46,000 clones, around 90% of them seen just once; the ten biggest clones take up roughly 2.5%. The sequencing here drew on PBMCs, taken around atezolizumab (anti-PD-L1) treatment. Every receptor here comes from a man in his 60s with urothelial cancer. Both conserved end residues are part of each CDR3. D genes are given only for firm matches. Size is stated for part of the rows, as once, few or many counts, or as a class when the clone is expanded.

clone_size d_call j_call v_call cdr3_nt cdr3_aa
. TRBD1 TRBJ1-1 TRBV30 TGTGCCTGGAGTAATCCGGGACAGGGGAACACTGAAGCTTTCTTT CAWSNPGQGNTEAFF
. TRBD1 TRBJ2-4 TRBV28 TGTGCCAGCAAAGGGACAGCAAACATTCAGTACTTC CASKGTANIQYF
. . TRBJ1-2 TRBV9 TGTGCCAGCAGCGTCAGCGGCGGGTTAGGTGGCTACACCTTC CASSVSGGLGGYTF
. TRBD1 TRBJ1-5 TRBV28 TGTGCCAGCAGTGGGACAGGGGGTAGCAATCAGCCCCAGCATTTT CASSGTGGSNQPQHF
. . TRBJ2-5 TRBV5-1 TGCGCCAGCAGCTTGGGTAATCAAGAGACCCAGTACTTC CASSLGNQETQYF
. TRBD1 TRBJ2-5 TRBV29-1 TGCAGCGTCGGAGACAGGGTGGGAGAGACCCAGTACTTC CSVGDRVGETQYF
few TRBD1 TRBJ1-5 TRBV6-1 TGTGCCAGCAGTACAGCCCGGGACAGAAATCAGCCCCAGCATTTT CASSTARDRNQPQHF
. . TRBJ2-1 TRBV23-1 TGCGCCAGCAGTTTTCTCTGCAATGAGCAGTTCTTC CASSFLCNEQFF
. . TRBJ2-2 TRBV29-1 TGCAGCGTTGGGAGTTCGAACACCGGGGAGCTGTTTTTT CSVGSSNTGELFF
once . TRBJ1-2 TRBV4-1 TGCGCCAGCAGCCATCGTTTGGCTGAACAGGGATGGTACACCTTC CASSHRLAEQGWYTF
. . TRBJ2-5 TRBV19 TGTGCCAGTAGAGGGGTCATAGAGACCCAGTACTTC CASRGVIETQYF
. TRBD1 TRBJ2-7 TRBV6-1 TGTGCCAGCAGGCACAGGGGACAGGGTAGCGACGAGCAGTACTTC CASRHRGQGSDEQYF
once . TRBJ2-1 TRBV20-1 TGCAGTCCCCAGACAGACAATGAGCAGTTCTTC CSPQTDNEQFF
once . TRBJ2-7 TRBV14 TGTGCCAGCAGTCCCATCTACGAGCAGTACTTC CASSPIYEQYF
. . TRBJ2-5 TRBV28 TGTGCCTCACAGGCCAGCCAAGAGACCCAGTACTTC CASQASQETQYF
. TRBD1 TRBJ1-5 TRBV2 TGTGCCAGCAGGGACAGGGTGAGCAATCAGCCCCAGCATTTT CASRDRVSNQPQHF
. TRBD2 TRBJ2-2 TRBV5-1 TGCGCCAGCAGCCCCGTATCGACTAGCGGTAGGGCCGGGGAGCTGTTTTTT CASSPVSTSGRAGELFF
. . TRBJ2-1 TRBV27 TGTGCCAGCAGTTCCCTCGGAGGGGCCCCATACAATGAGCAGTTCTTC CASSSLGGAPYNEQFF
few TRBD1 TRBJ1-5 TRBV7-2 TGTGCCAGCAGCTTAGCGGACAGGGGCCTTCATCAGCCCCAGCATTTT CASSLADRGLHQPQHF
. TRBD1 TRBJ2-3 TRBV5-1 TGCGCCAGCAGCGGAACCAGGGGGACAGGGGGGGCAGATACGCAGTATTTT CASSGTRGTGGADTQYF
once . TRBJ2-3 TRBV19 TGTGCCAGTAGTATGGTAAGGGGCGGGGGCACAGATACGCAGTATTTT CASSMVRGGGTDTQYF
. TRBD1 TRBJ2-3 TRBV19 TGTGCCAGTGGACAGGGACGGGGCACAGATACGCAGTATTTT CASGQGRGTDTQYF
once TRBD1 TRBJ2-7 TRBV29-1 TGCAGCGTTGAAGAACGGGGGACAGGGGGAGCCTACGAGCAGTACTTC CSVEERGTGGAYEQYF
once TRBD2 TRBJ2-2 TRBV19 TGTGCCAGTAGTATGGGACTAGCGGGGACCGGGGAGCTGTTTTTT CASSMGLAGTGELFF
. . TRBJ1-1 TRBV30 TGTGCCTGGGGCCAGGGAACCTACACTGAAGCTTTCTTT CAWGQGTYTEAFF
. . TRBJ2-5 TRBV5-4 TGTGCCAGCAGCCCAGGGGGGACTAGTGGGGGGGAGACCCAGTACTTC CASSPGGTSGGETQYF
. TRBD2 TRBJ2-3 TRBV5-1 TGCGCCAGCAGCCCCGGACTAGCTGGAGATACGCAGTATTTT CASSPGLAGDTQYF
. . TRBJ1-2 TRBV6-1 TGTGCCAGCAGTGGAGTGGTCGGGGACTATGGCTACACCTTC CASSGVVGDYGYTF
. TRBD1 TRBJ1-2 TRBV2 TGTGCCAGCCGGGACAGGAGATTTGGCTACACCTTC CASRDRRFGYTF
once . TRBJ2-4 TRBV9 TGTGCCAGCAGCGCCCGGGGAAACTTTTTAGCCAAAAACATTCAGTACTTC CASSARGNFLAKNIQYF
. TRBD1 TRBJ2-2 TRBV5-1 TGCGCCAGCAGCTCCCGGGACAGGGAAAACACCGGGGAGCTGTTTTTT CASSSRDRENTGELFF
. TRBD1 TRBJ1-5 TRBV2 TGTGCCAGCAGCTCCATCAGGGGGCAGAGTCAGCCCCAGCATTTT CASSSIRGQSQPQHF
once TRBD1 TRBJ1-2 TRBV6-6 TGTGCCAGCAGTTATCATACAGGGGGAGATGGCTACACCTTC CASSYHTGGDGYTF
. . TRBJ1-4 TRBV2 TGTGCCAGCAGTACAGGGTTAAATGAAAAACTGTTTTTT CASSTGLNEKLFF
. TRBD1 TRBJ1-1 TRBV23-1 TGCGCCAGCAGTCGGGGACAGGGGGGGGTGACTGAAGCTTTCTTT CASSRGQGGVTEAFF
. . TRBJ2-3 TRBV6-1 TGTGCCAGCAGTGATGGGGGGAAGGATACGCAGTATTTT CASSDGGKDTQYF
. TRBD1 TRBJ2-1 TRBV4-3 TGCGCCAGCAGCCAAGCCCCCCCCGACAGGGGCAATGAGCAGTTCTTC CASSQAPPDRGNEQFF
few . TRBJ1-2 TRBV7-2 TGTGCCAGCAGCTTAGAAGCAGGGAACTATGGCTACACCTTC CASSLEAGNYGYTF
few TRBD1 TRBJ1-4 TRBV7-9 TGTGCCAGCAGCTTAGGCTTTAGGACAGGGGTTGAAAAACTGTTTTTT CASSLGFRTGVEKLFF
once . TRBJ2-7 TRBV18 TGTGCCAGCTCACCGGGAATGGCAGGGGTCGACGAGCAGTACTTC CASSPGMAGVDEQYF
. TRBD2 TRBJ2-7 TRBV10-2 TGCGCCAGCAGTGAGTATTTTAGACTAGCGGGGGTGGAGGAGCAGTACTTC CASSEYFRLAGVEEQYF
few TRBD2 TRBJ2-7 TRBV13 TGTGCCAGCAGCTTGGGGACTAGCGACGAGCAGTACTTC CASSLGTSDEQYF
. . TRBJ1-2 TRBV2 TGTGCCAGCAGTGAAGGGGCAGCTTTGGTCTATGGCTACACCTTC CASSEGAALVYGYTF
. TRBD2 TRBJ2-1 TRBV10-3 TGTGCCATCAGCTCCGGGACTAACAATGAGCAGTTCTTC CAISSGTNNEQFF
. . TRBJ1-2 TRBV9 TGTGCCAGCAGCGTAAACCCCGGGGGGCCGAACTACACCTTC CASSVNPGGPNYTF
. . TRBJ1-4 TRBV5-5 TGTGCCAGCAGCCCCGACCCAGGGTTAAATGAAAAACTGTTTTTT CASSPDPGLNEKLFF
. . TRBJ2-7 TRBV6-1 TGTGCCAGCAGTGAAGTAACGGGAGTCCCCCCCGCGGGCGAGCAATACTTC CASSEVTGVPPAGEQYF
. . TRBJ2-7 TRBV10-2 TGCGCCAGCAGTACAGGGACCGACGAGCAGTACTTC CASSTGTDEQYF
. . TRBJ1-1 TRBV27 TGTGTCAGCAGGGGTGGGGGGGCTGGCGGCACTGAAGCTTTCTTT CVSRGGGAGGTEAFF
. . TRBJ1-1 TRBV30 TGTGCCTGGATGGGGGGGGCGACTGAAGCTTTCTTT CAWMGGATEAFF
. TRBD1 TRBJ1-2 TRBV10-2 TGCGCCAGCAGTGAGTCCCGGCAGGGGGCCGGGGATGGCTACACCTTC CASSESRQGAGDGYTF
. . TRBJ1-1 TRBV5-1 TGCGCCAGCAGCTTGGACAGGGTACGGGCAGCTTTCTTT CASSLDRVRAAFF
. TRBD2 TRBJ2-7 TRBV19 TGTGCCAGTAGTATTAGGACTAGCGGGAGTCCTCTTACCTACGAGCAGTACTTC CASSIRTSGSPLTYEQYF
. . TRBJ2-3 TRBV2 TGTGCCAGCAGTGAAGACACCACAGATACGCAGTATTTT CASSEDTTDTQYF
. . TRBJ2-7 TRBV7-6 TGTGCCAGCAGCCAACGGACAGCACCCTACGAGCAGTACTTC CASSQRTAPYEQYF
. TRBD1 TRBJ1-6 TRBV19 TGTGCCAGTAGTGGGACAGCAAATTCACCCCTCCACTTT CASSGTANSPLHF